This T cell receptor (beta chain) was captured by sequencing in a study of shared clonotypes between healthy human individuals. Points from the study as a whole: Naive CD4 clonotypes overlapped across several donors at about 5%.

With respect to this clone: Antigen specificity is unknown.

Profiled with immunoSEQ multiplex PCR; TCRdb holds only in-frame clones, not every one. Among around 640,000 clones, around 96% were seen once, and the ten largest hold about 0.12%. V gave up 0 bases and J gave up 3 bases, with 13 bases separating them. The germline V gene encodes CDR1 SGHRS and CDR2 YFSETQ. The CDR3 length is 15 residues. CD45RO-negative, CCR7-positively selected cells formed the naive CD8 fraction, excluding terminally differentiated effector memory CD45RA+ cells. The source of this sequence is a woman in her twenties or thirties in good health. This chain connects TRBV5-1 to TRBJ2-7, with D perhaps assigned TRBD1 or TRBD2 (7 bases each). The sample consisted of naive CD8+ T cells sorted from blood. DNA of the CDR3: TGCGCCAGCAGCTTGGAGCGGGACAGAATCTACGAGCAGTACTTC. This codes for CASSLERDRIYEQYF. Full variable domain (outside the CDR3, taken from reference TRBV5-1 and TRBJ2-7): KAGVTQTPRYLIKTRGQQVTLSCSPISGHRSVSWYQQTPGQGLQFLFEYFSETQRNKGNFPGRFSGRQFSNSRSEMNVSTLELGDSALYLCASSLERDRIYEQYFGPGTRLTVT.